Following are 3 T cell receptor beta chains from one sample sequenced in a study of blood T cell repertoires in COVID-19. Repertoires were generated with immunoSEQ multiplex PCR, while TCRdb's copy carries only in-frame clones and drops some. The table lists fewer than 150,000 clones, more than 65% of them singletons. Input material: peripheral blood. These receptors all stem from a man aged 45-60 years with acute or convalescent COVID-19.

CDR3 nucleotide sequence: TGTGCTAGTGGTTTTAGAGCGGGGGACACCGGGGAGCTGTTTTTT. Protein product: CASGFRAGDTGELFF. The rearrangement uses TRBV12-5 and TRBJ2-2; 8 bases fit TRBD2. The CDR3 spans 15 residues. With V trimmed by 3 bases and J by 3 bases, 3 bases remained unmatched. Germline CDR1 reads LGHNT; CDR2 reads FRNRAP.

The gene calls are TRBV5-4 and TRBJ1-4; D is unclear. V was shortened by 3 bases and J by 4 bases, with 13 bases between the two germline ends. From germline, CDR1 is SGHNT and CDR2 YYREEE (reference sequence). The CDR3 spans 15 residues. The CDR3 region has the DNA TGTGCCAGCAGCTCCGGGGAGGCTTTTAATGAAAAACTGTTTTTT. Translated: CASSSGEAFNEKLFF.

The rearrangement links TRBV24-1 to TRBJ1-2, with 8 bases matching TRBD1. V lost 0 bases and J lost 5; bases outside the gene matches: 1. CDR3 length: 14 amino acids. Germline loops: CDR1 KGHDR, CDR2 SFDVKD. CDR3 coding DNA: TGTGCCACCAGTGATTTGCAGGGGGCTTATGGCTACACCTTC. It is translated as CATSDLQGAYGYTF.